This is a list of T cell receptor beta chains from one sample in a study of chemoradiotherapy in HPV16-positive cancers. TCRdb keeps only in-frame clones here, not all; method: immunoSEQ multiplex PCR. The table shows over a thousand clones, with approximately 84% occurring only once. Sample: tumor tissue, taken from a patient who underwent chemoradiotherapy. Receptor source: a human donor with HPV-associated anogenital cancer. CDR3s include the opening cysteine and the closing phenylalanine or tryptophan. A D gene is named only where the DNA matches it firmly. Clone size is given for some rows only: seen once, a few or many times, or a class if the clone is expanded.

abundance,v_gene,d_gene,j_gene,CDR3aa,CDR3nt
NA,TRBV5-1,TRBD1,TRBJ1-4,CASSLVPGTGSGHIATNEKLFF,TGCGCCAGCAGCTTGGTACCCGGGACAGGGAGCGGACATATTGCAACTAATGAAAAACTGTTTTTT
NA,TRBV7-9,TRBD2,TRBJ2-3,CASSQSGGADTQYF,TGTGCCAGCAGCCAAAGCGGGGGAGCAGATACGCAGTATTTT
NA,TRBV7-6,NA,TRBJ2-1,CASSLVGNEQFF,TGTGCCAGCAGCTTAGTGGGGAATGAGCAGTTCTTC
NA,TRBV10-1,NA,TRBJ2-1,CASSEAYYNEQFF,TGCGCCAGCAGTGAGGCATATTACAATGAGCAGTTCTTC
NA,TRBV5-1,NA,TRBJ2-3,CASSLARSYTDTQYF,TGCGCCAGCAGCTTGGCAAGGAGTTACACAGATACGCAGTATTTT
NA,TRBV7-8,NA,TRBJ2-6,CASSSRDYPQSRANVLTF,TGTGCCAGCAGCAGTCGAGATTACCCACAAAGTCGGGCCAACGTCCTGACTTTC
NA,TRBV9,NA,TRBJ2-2,CASSPRGVGSGTGELFF,TGTGCCAGCAGCCCGAGGGGAGTCGGTAGCGGCACCGGGGAGCTGTTTTTT
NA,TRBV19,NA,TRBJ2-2,CASNTGRVTGELFF,TGTGCCAGTAATACAGGGAGGGTCACCGGGGAGCTGTTTTTT
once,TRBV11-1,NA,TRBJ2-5,CASSSDFQETQYF,TGTGCCAGCAGCTCCGACTTCCAAGAGACCCAGTACTTC
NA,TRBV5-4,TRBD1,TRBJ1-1,CASSLPGGASTEAFF,TGTGCCAGCAGCTTACCAGGGGGCGCAAGTACTGAAGCTTTCTTT
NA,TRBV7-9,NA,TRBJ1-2,CASSLTGTDLSGYTF,TGTGCCAGCAGCTTAACGGGGACGGACCTGAGTGGCTACACCTTC
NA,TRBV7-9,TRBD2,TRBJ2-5,CASSFSGGTGGETQYF,TGTGCCAGCAGCTTCTCGGGGGGGACCGGGGGAGAGACCCAGTACTTC
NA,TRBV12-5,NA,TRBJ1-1,CASGIGGDIEAFF,TGTGCTAGTGGTATAGGGGGGGACATTGAAGCTTTCTTT
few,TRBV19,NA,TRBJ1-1,CASKTEGRNTEAFF,TGTGCCAGTAAAACCGAGGGGAGGAACACTGAAGCTTTCTTT
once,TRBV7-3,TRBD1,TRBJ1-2,CASSLSGTGGRHGYTF,TGTGCCAGCAGCTTATCCGGGACAGGGGGCCGCCATGGCTACACCTTC
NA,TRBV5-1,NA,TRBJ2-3,CASSVREPPDTQYF,TGCGCCAGCAGCGTGCGAGAACCCCCAGATACGCAGTATTTT
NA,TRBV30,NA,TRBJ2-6,CAWISRDSGANVLTF,TGTGCCTGGATTTCCCGGGACTCTGGGGCCAACGTCCTGACTTTC
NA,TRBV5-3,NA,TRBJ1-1,CASSREGEAFF,TGTGCCAGCAGTAGGGAGGGGGAAGCTTTCTTT
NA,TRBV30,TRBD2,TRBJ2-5,CAWSKRGRKQETQYF,TGTGCCTGGAGTAAGCGGGGGCGCAAGCAAGAGACCCAGTACTTC
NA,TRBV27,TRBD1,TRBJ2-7,CASSLGTGITEQYF,TGTGCCAGCAGTTTAGGGACAGGGATAACCGAGCAGTACTTC
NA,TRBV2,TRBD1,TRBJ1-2,CASRTGQVSYGYTF,TGTGCCAGCAGAACGGGACAGGTGTCCTATGGCTACACCTTC
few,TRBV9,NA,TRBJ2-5,CASSTEGGWETQYF,TGTGCCAGCAGCACGGAGGGCGGGTGGGAGACCCAGTACTTC
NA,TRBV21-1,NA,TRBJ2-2,CASSKVDTGGELFF,TGTGCCAGCAGCAAAGTTGATACGGGCGGGGAGCTGTTTTTT
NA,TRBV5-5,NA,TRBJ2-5,CASSLNGWVQETQYF,TGTGCCAGCAGCTTGAATGGGTGGGTGCAAGAGACCCAGTACTTC
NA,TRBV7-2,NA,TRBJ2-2,CASSLAGRNTGELFF,TGTGCCAGCAGCTTAGCAGGGCGGAACACCGGGGAGCTGTTTTTT
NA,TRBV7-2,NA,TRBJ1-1,CASSPALRGAEAFF,TGTGCCAGCAGCCCGGCGCTTCGGGGGGCTGAAGCTTTCTTT
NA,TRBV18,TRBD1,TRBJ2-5,CASSPRLRQGFQETQYF,TGTGCCAGCTCACCCCGTTTGAGACAGGGGTTTCAGGAGACCCAGTACTTC
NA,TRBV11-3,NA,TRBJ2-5,CASSLSSQSTETQYF,TGTGCCAGCAGCTTATCCTCTCAATCCACCGAGACCCAGTACTTC
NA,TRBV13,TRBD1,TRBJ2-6,CASSLGQGATGANVLTF,TGTGCCAGCAGCTTAGGTCAGGGGGCGACTGGGGCCAACGTCCTGACTTTC
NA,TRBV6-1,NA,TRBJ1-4,CASGPGENEKLFF,TGTGCCAGTGGGCCCGGCGAGAATGAAAAACTGTTTTTT
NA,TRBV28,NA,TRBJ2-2,CASSFRANTGELFF,TGTGCCAGCAGTTTCAGGGCGAACACCGGGGAGCTGTTTTTT
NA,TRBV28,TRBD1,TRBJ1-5,CASRNRDRHYSNQPQHF,TGTGCCAGCAGGAACCGGGACAGGCACTATAGCAATCAGCCCCAGCATTTT
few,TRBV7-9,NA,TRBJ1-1,CASSRLYRDTEAFF,TGTGCCAGCAGCAGACTTTACAGGGACACTGAAGCTTTCTTT
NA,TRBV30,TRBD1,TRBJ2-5,CAWSARFGKTGGGETQYF,TGTGCCTGGAGTGCACGCTTTGGGAAGACAGGGGGAGGAGAGACCCAGTACTTC
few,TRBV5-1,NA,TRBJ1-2,CASRGEELFGYTF,TGCGCCAGCAGAGGGGAGGAACTCTTCGGCTACACCTTC
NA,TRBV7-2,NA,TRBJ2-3,CASSLAGPSGRDTQYF,TGTGCCAGCAGCTTAGCGGGACCCTCAGGGAGGGATACGCAGTATTTT
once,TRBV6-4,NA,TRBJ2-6,CASSATGPGANVLTF,TGTGCCAGCAGTGCAACGGGGCCTGGGGCCAACGTCCTGACTTTC
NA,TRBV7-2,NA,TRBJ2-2,CASSFLAGFTGELFF,TGTGCCAGCAGCTTTCTCGCGGGGTTCACCGGGGAGCTGTTTTTT
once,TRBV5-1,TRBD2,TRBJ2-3,CASSFLAADTQYF,TGCGCCAGCAGCTTCCTAGCGGCAGATACGCAGTATTTT
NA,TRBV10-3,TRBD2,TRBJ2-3,CAISLSGGIDTQYF,TGTGCCATCAGCCTTAGCGGGGGGATAGATACGCAGTATTTT
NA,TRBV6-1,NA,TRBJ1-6,CASSGRNSPLHF,TGTGCCAGCAGTGGGCGGAATTCACCCCTCCACTTT
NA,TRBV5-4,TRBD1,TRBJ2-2,CASSLPRQGNTGELFF,TGTGCCAGCAGCTTGCCAAGACAGGGTAACACCGGGGAGCTGTTTTTT
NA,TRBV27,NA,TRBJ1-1,CASSLRTDHEAFF,TGTGCCAGCAGTCTCCGGACGGACCATGAAGCTTTCTTT